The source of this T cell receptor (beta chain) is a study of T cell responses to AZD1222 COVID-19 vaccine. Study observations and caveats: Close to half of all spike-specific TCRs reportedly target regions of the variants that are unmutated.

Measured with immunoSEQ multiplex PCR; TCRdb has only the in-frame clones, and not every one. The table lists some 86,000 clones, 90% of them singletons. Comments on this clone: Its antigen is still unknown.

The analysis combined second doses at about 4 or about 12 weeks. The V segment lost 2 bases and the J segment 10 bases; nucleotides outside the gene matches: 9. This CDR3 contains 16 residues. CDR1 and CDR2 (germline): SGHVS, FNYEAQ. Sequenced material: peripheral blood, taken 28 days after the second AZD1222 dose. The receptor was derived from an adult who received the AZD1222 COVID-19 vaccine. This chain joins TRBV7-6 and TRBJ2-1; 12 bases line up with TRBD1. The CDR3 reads CASSLTSGQGAREQFF. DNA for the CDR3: TGTGCCAGCAGCTTAACCTCGGGACAGGGGGCGAGGGAGCAGTTCTTC.